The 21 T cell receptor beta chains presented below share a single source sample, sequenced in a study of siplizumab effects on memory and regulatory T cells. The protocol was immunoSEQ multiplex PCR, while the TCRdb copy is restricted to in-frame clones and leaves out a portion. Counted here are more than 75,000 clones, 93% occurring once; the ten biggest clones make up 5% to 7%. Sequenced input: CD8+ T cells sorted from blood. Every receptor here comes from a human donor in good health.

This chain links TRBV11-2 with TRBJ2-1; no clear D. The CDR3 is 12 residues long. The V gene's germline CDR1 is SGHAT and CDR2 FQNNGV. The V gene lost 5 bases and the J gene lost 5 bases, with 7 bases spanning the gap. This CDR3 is CASSPYNNEQFF. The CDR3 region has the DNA TGTGCCAGCAGCCCGTACAACAATGAGCAGTTCTTC.

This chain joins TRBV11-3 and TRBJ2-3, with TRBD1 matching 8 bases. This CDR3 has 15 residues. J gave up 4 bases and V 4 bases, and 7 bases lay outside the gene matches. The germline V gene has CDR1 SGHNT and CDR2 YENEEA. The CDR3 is CASSSPTGESDTQYF. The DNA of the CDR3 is TGTGCCAGCAGCTCCCCGACAGGGGAATCAGATACGCAGTATTTT. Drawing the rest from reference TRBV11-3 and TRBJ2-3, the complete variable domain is EAGVVQSPRYKIIEKKQPVAFWCNPISGHNTLYWYLQNLGQGPELLIRYENEEAVDDSQLPKDRFSAERLKGVDSTLKIQPAELGDSAVYLCASSSPTGESDTQYFGPGTRLTVL.

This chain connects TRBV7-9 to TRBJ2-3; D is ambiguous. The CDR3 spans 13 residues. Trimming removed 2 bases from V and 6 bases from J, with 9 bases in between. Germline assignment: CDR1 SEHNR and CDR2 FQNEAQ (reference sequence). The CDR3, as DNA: TGTGCCAGCAGCTTAAATAACCTGGATACGCAGTATTTT. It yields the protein CASSLNNLDTQYF.

The CDR3, as DNA: TGTGCCAGCAGCAGTGACAAGACCTATGGCTACACCTTC. Amino acids: CASSSDKTYGYTF. This chain joins TRBV7-8 and TRBJ1-2; D gene uncertain. The CDR3 spans 13 residues. From germline, CDR1 is SGHVS and CDR2 FQNEAQ. V was pared by 5 bases and J by 4 bases, with 11 bases between.

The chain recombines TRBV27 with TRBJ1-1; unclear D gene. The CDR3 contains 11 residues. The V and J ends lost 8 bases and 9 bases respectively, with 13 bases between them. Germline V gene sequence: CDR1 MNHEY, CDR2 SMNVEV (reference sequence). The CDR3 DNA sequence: TGTGCCAGCGGATCATCAGGCCAAGCTTTCTTT. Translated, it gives CASGSSGQAFF.

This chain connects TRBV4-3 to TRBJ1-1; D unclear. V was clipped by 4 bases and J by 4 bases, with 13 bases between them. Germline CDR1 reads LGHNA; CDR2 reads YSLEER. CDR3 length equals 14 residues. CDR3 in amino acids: CASSLSGVPTEAFF. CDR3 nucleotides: TGCGCCAGCAGCCTTTCGGGTGTCCCCACTGAAGCTTTCTTT.

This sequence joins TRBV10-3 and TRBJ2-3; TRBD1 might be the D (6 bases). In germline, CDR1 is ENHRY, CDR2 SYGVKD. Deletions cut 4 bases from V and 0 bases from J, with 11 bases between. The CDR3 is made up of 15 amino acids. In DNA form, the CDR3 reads TGTGCCATCAGTGTTCTAACAGGGAGCACAGATACGCAGTATTTT. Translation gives CAISVLTGSTDTQYF.

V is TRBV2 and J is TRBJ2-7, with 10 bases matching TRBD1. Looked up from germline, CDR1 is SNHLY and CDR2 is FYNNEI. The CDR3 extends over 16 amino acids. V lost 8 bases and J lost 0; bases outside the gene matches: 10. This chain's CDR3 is CASLRVGDRGSYEQYF. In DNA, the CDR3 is TGTGCCAGCCTGAGGGTGGGGGACAGGGGCTCCTACGAGCAGTACTTC.

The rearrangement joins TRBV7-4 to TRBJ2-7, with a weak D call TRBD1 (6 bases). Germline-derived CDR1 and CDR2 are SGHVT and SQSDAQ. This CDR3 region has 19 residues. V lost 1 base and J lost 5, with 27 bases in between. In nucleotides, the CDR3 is TGTGCCAGCAGCTTAGGAACAGGGCTCCTGCTGATAGTAGTACACGAGCAGTACTTC. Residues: CASSLGTGLLLIVVHEQYF.

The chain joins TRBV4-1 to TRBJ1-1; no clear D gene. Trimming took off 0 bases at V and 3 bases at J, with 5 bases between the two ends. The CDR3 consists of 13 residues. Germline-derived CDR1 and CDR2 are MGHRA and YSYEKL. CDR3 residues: CASSQDGYTEAFF. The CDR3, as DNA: TGCGCCAGCAGCCAAGATGGATACACTGAAGCTTTCTTT.

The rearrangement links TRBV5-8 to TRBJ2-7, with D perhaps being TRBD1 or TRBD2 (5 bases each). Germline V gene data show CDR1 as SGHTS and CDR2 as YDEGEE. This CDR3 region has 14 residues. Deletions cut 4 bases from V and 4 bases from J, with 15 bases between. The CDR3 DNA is TGTGCCAGCAGCACGGGACCGATACAGTACGAGCAGTACTTC. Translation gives CASSTGPIQYEQYF.

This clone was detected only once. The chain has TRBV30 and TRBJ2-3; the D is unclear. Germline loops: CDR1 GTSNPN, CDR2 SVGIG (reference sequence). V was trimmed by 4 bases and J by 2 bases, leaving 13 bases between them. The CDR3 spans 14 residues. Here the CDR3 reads CAWTEGGYTDTQYF. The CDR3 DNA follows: TGTGCCTGGACCGAAGGCGGTTACACAGATACGCAGTATTTT.

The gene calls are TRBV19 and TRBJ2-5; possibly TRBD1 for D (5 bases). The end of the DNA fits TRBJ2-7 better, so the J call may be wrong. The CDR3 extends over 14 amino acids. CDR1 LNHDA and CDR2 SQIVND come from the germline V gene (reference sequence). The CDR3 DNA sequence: TGTGCCAGTAGTATAGCCAGGGACTCCTACGAGCAGTACTTC. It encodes CASSIARDSYEQYF.

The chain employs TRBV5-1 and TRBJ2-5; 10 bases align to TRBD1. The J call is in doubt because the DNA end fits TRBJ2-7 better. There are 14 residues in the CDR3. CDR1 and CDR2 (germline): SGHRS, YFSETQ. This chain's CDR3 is CASSLGDRGNEQYF. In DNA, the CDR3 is TGCGCCAGCAGCTTGGGGGACAGGGGTAACGAGCAGTACTTC.

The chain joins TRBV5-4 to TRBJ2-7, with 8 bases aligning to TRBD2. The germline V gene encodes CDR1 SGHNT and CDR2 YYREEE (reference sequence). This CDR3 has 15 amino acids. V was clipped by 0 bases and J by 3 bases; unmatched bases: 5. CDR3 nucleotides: TGTGCCAGCAGCTTGGATACTAGCGGAAACTACGAGCAGTACTTC. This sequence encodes CASSLDTSGNYEQYF.

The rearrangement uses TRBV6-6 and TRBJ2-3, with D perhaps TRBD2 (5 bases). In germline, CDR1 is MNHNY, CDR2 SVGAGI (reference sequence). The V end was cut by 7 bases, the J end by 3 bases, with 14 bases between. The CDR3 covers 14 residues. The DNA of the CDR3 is TGTGCCAGCACCTCGCTGTCGGGAACAGATACGCAGTATTTT. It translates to CASTSLSGTDTQYF.

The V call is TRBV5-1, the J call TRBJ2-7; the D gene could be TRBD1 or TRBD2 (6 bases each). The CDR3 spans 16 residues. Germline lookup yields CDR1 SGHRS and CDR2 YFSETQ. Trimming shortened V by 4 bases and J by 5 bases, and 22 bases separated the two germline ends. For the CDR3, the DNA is TGCGCCAGCAGCCCTCGCCTTTTAGGGGGGAATAACGAGCAGTACTTC. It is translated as CASSPRLLGGNNEQYF.

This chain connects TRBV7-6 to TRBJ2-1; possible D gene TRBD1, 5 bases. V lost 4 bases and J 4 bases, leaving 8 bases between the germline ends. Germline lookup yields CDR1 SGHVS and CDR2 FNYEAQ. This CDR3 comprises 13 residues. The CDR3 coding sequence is TGTGCCAGCAGCTATGACAGTTACAATGAGCAGTTCTTC. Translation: CASSYDSYNEQFF.

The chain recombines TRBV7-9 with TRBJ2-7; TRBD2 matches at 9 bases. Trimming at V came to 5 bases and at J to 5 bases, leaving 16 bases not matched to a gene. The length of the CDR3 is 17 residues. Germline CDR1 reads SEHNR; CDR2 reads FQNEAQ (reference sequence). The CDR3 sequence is CASSPLYRVAGDHEQYF. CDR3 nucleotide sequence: TGTGCCAGCAGCCCCCTTTATAGGGTAGCGGGAGACCACGAGCAGTACTTC.

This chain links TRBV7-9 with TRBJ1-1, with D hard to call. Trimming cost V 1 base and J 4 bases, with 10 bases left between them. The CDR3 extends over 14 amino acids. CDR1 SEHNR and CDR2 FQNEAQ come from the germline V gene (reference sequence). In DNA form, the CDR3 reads TGTGCCAGCAGCTTAGTAATCGGGGTCACTGAAGCTTTCTTT. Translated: CASSLVIGVTEAFF.

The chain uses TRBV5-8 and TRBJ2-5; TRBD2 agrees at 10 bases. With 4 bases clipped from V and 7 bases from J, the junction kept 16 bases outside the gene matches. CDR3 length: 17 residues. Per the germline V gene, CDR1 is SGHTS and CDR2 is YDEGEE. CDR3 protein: CASSPPGLAAPLRTQYF. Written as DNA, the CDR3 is TGTGCCAGCAGCCCTCCCGGACTAGCGGCTCCCCTGAGGACCCAGTACTTC.